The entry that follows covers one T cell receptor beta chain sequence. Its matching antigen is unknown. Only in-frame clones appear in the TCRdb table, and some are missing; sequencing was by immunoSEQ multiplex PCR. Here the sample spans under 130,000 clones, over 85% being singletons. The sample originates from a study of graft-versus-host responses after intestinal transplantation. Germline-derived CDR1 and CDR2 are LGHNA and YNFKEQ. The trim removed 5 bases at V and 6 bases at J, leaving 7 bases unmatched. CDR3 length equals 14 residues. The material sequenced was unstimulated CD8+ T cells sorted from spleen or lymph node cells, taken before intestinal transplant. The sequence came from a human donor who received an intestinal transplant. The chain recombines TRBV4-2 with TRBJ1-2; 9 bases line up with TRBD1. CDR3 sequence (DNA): TGTGCCAGCAGCGAATGGGACAGGGTCGATGGCTACACCTTC. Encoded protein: CASSEWDRVDGYTF.